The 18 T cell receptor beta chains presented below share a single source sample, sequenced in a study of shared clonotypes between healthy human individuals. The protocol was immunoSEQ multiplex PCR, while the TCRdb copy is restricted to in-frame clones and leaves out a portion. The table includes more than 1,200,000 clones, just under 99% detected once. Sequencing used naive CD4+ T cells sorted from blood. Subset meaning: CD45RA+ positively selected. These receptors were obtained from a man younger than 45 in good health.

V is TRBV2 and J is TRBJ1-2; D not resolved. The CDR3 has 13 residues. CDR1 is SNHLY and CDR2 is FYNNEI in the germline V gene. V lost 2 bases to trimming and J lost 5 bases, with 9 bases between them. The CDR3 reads CASSELGQYGYTF. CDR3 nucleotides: TGTGCCAGCAGTGAATTAGGGCAGTATGGCTACACCTTC.

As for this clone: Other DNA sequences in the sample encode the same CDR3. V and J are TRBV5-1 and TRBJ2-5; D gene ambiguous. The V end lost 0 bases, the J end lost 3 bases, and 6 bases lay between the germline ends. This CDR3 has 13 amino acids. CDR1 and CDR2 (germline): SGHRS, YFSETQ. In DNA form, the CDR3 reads TGCGCCAGCAGCTTGGTTGTGGAAGAGACCCAGTACTTC. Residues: CASSLVVEETQYF.

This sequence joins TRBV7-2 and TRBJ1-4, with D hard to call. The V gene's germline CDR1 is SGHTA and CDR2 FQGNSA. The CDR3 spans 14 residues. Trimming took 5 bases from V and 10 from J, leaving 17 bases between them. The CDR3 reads CASSLGPHEGKLFF. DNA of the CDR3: TGTGCCAGCAGCCTCGGGCCTCACGAAGGAAAACTGTTTTTT.

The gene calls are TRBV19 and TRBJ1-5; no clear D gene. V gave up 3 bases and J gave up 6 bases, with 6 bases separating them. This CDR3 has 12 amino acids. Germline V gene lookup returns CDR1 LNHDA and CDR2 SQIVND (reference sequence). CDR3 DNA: TGTGCCAGTAGTATGGTAACTCAGCCCCAGCATTTT. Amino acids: CASSMVTQPQHF.

CDR3 loop: CASSLTGLGTDTQYF. Here the CDR3 DNA reads TGCGCCAGCAGCTTGACCGGACTAGGCACAGATACGCAGTATTTT. The chain carries TRBV5-1 and TRBJ2-3; 7 bases are a match to TRBD2. In germline, CDR1 is SGHRS, CDR2 YFSETQ. V was pared by 1 base and J by 1 base, with 3 bases of the junction left unmatched. CDR3 length: 15 residues.

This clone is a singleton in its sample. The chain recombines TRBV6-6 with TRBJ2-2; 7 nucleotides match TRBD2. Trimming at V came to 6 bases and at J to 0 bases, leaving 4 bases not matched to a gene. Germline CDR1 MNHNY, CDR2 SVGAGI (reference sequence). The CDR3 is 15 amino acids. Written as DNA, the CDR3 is TGTGCCAGCAGAAGCGGGAAGGCGAACACCGGGGAGCTGTTTTTT. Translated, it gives CASRSGKANTGELFF.

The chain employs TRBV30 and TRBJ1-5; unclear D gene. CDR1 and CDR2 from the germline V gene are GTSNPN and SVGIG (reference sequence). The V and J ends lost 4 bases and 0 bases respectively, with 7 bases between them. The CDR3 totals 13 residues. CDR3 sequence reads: CAWNSHSNQPQHF. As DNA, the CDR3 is TGTGCCTGGAACAGTCATAGCAATCAGCCCCAGCATTTT.

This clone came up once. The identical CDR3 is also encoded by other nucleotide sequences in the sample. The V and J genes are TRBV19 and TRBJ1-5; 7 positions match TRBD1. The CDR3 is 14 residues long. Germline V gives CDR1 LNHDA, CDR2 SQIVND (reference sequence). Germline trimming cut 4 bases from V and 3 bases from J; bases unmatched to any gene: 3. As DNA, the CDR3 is TGTGCCAGTAGTAGGGGACAGAACAATCAGCCCCAGCATTTT. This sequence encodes CASSRGQNNQPQHF.

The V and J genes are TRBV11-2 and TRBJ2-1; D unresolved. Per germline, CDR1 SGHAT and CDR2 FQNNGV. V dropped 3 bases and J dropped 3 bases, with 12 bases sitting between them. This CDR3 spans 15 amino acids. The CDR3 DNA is TGTGCCAGCAGCTTTGGAGTAAACCTCTACAATGAGCAGTTCTTC. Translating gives CASSFGVNLYNEQFF. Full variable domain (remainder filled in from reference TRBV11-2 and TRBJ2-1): EAGVAQSPRYKIIEKRQSVAFWCNPISGHATLYWYQQILGQGPKLLIQFQNNGVVDDSQLPKDRFSAERLKGVDSTLKIQPAKLEDSAVYLCASSFGVNLYNEQFFGPGTRLTVL.

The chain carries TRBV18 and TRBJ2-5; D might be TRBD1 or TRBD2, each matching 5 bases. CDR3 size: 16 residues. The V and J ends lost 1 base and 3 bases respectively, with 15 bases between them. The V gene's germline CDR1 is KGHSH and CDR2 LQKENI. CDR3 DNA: TGTGCCAGCTCACCACTTCCCTCAGGGACGAAAGAGACCCAGTACTTC. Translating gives CASSPLPSGTKETQYF.

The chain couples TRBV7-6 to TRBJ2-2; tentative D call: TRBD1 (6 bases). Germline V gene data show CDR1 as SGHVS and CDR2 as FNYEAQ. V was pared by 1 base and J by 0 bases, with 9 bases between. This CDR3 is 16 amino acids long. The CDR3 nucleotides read TGTGCCAGCAGCTTAGAGGGACACACGAACACCGGGGAGCTGTTTTTT. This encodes CASSLEGHTNTGELFF.

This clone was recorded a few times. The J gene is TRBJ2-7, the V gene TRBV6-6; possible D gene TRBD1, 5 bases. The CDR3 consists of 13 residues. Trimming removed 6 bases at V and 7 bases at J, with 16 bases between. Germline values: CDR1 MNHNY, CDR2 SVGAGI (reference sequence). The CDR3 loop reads CASSRPEYREQYF. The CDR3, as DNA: TGTGCCAGCAGCCGACCCGAATACAGGGAGCAGTACTTC.

The CDR3 DNA is TGCGCCAGCAGCTTGCCGGAGCAGGGGGACACTGAAGCTTTCTTT. This codes for CASSLPEQGDTEAFF. This sequence joins TRBV5-1 and TRBJ1-1, with 7 bases aligning to TRBD1. This CDR3 has 15 amino acids. J gave up 3 bases and V 1 base, and 6 bases lay outside the gene matches. Germline V gene sequence: CDR1 SGHRS, CDR2 YFSETQ.

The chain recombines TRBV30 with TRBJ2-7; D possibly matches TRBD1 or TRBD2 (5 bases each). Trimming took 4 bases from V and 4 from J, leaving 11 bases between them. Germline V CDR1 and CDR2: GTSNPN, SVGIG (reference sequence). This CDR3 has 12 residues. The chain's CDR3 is CAWNGGTYEQYF. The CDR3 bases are TGTGCCTGGAATGGGGGAACGTACGAGCAGTACTTC.

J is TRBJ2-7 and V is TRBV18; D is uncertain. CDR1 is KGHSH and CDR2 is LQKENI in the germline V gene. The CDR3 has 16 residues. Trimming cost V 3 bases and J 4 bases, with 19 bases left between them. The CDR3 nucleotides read TGTGCCAGCTCACCTCTTTCCGCGGCACTCCGTTACGAGCAGTACTTC. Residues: CASSPLSAALRYEQYF.

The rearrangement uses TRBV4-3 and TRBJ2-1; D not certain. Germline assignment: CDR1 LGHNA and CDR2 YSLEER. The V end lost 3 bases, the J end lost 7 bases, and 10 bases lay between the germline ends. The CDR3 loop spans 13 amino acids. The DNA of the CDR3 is TGCGCCAGCAGCCAGTCAGGATTGAATGAGCAGTTCTTC. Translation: CASSQSGLNEQFF.

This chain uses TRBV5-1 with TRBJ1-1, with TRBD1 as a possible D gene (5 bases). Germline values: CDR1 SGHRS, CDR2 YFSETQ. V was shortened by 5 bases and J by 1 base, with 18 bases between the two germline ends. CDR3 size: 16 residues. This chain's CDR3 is CASRMEAGVPNTEAFF. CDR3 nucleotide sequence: TGCGCCAGCAGAATGGAGGCGGGGGTTCCGAACACTGAAGCTTTCTTT.

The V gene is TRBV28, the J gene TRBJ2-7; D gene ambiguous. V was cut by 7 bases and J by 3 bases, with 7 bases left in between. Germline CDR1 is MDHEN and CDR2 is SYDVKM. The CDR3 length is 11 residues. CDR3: CASTTYYEQYF. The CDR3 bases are TGTGCCAGCACCACATACTACGAGCAGTACTTC. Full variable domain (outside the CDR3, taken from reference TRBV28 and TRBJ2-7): DVKVTQSSRYLVKRTGEKVFLECVQDMDHENMFWYRQDPGLGLRLIYFSYDVKMKEKGDIPEGYSVSREKKERFSLILESASTNQTSMYLCASTTYYEQYFGPGTRLTVT.